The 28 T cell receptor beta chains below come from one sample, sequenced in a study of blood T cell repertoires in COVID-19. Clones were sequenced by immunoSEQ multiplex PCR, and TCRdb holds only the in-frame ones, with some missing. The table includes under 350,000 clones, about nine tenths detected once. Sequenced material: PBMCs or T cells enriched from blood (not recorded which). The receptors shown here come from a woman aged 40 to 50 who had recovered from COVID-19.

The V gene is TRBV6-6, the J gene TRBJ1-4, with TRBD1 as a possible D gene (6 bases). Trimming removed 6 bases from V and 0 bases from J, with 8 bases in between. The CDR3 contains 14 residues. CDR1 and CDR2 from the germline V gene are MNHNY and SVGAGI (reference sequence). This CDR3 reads CASRRTATNEKLFF. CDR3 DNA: TGTGCCAGCAGGCGGACAGCAACTAATGAAAAACTGTTTTTT.

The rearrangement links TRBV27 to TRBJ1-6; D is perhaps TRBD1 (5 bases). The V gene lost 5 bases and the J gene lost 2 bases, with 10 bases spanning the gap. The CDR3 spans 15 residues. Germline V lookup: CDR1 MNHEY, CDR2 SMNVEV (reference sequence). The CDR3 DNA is TGTGCCAGCAGTCTCAGGGATCCCTATAATTCACCCCTCCACTTT. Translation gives CASSLRDPYNSPLHF.

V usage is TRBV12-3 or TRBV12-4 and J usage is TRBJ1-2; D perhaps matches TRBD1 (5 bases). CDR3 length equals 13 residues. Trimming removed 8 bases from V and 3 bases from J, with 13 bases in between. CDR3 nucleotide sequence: TGTGCCAGCGGGATCCGGGGGGACTATGGCTACACCTTC. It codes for CASGIRGDYGYTF.

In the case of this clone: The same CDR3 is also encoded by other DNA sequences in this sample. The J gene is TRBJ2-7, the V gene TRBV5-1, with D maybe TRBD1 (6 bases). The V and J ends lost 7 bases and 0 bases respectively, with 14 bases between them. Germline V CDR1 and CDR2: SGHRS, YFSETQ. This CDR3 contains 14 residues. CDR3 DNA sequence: TGCGCCAGCCGCAACACAGGGAGCTCCTACGAGCAGTACTTC. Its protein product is CASRNTGSSYEQYF.

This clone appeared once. The CDR3: CASSSRDRGGTEAFF. CDR3 in DNA: TGTGCCAGCAGCTCAAGAGATAGGGGGGGCACTGAAGCTTTCTTT. This chain uses TRBV7-9 with TRBJ1-1, with D perhaps matching TRBD1 (6 bases). V lost 4 bases, J lost 4 bases, and 16 bases lay in between. The CDR3 consists of 15 residues. CDR1 is SEHNR, CDR2 FQNEAQ, per germline (reference sequence).

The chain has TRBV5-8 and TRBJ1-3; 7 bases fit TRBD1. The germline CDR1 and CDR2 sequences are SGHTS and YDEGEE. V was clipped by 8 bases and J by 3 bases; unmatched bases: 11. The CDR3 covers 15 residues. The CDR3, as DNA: TGTGCCAGGGCTCAGGGACAGACAATTGGAAACACCATATATTTT. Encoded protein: CARAQGQTIGNTIYF.

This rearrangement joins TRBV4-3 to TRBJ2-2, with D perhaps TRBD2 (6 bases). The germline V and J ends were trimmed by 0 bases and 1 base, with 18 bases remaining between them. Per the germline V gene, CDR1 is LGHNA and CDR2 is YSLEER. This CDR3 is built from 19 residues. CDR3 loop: CASSQDIILRRGNTGELFF. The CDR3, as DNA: TGCGCCAGCAGCCAAGATATTATCTTACGGCGGGGGAACACCGGGGAGCTGTTTTTT.

CDR3 in amino acids: CASPQGVIFMNTEAFF. The CDR3 DNA reads TGCGCCAGCCCTCAGGGGGTGATATTTATGAACACTGAAGCTTTCTTT. V is TRBV5-1 and J is TRBJ1-1; TRBD1 agrees at 7 bases. The length of the CDR3 is 16 residues. The V and J ends lost 7 bases and 0 bases, in that order; junction bases with no gene match: 12. Germline CDR1 is SGHRS and CDR2 is YFSETQ.

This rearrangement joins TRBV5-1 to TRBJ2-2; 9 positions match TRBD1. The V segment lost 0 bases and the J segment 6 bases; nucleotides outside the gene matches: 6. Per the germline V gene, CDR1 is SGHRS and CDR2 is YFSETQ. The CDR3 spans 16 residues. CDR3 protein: CASSLGLRDRAGELFF. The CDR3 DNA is TGCGCCAGCAGCTTGGGCCTCCGGGACAGGGCCGGGGAGCTGTTTTTT.

The DNA of the CDR3 is TGTGCCAGCAGCGTAGGACAGGACGCCATCAATCAGCCCCAGCATTTT. This gives the protein CASSVGQDAINQPQHF. The chain couples TRBV9 to TRBJ1-5; TRBD1 might be the D (6 bases). V was cut by 0 bases and J by 3 bases, with 13 bases left in between. Germline V CDR1 and CDR2: SGDLS, YYNGEE. This CDR3 has 16 residues.

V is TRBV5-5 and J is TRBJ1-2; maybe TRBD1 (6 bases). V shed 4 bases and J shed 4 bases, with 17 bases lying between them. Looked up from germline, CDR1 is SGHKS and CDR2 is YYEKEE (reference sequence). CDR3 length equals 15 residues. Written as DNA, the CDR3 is TGTGCCAGCAGCCCTTTGGGGACATACGTCTATGGCTACACCTTC. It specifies CASSPLGTYVYGYTF. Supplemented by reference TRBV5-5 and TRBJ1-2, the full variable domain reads DAGVTQSPTHLIKTRGQQVTLRCSPISGHKSVSWYQQVLGQGPQFIFQYYEKEERGRGNFPDRFSARQFPNYSSELNVNALLLGDSALYLCASSPLGTYVYGYTFGSGTRLTVV.

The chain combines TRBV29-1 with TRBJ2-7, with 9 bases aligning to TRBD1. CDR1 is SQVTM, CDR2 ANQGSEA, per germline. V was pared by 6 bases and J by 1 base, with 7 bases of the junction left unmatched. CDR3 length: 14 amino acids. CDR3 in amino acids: CSVGRDRESYEQYF. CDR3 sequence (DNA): TGCAGCGTGGGACGGGACAGGGAATCCTACGAGCAGTACTTC.

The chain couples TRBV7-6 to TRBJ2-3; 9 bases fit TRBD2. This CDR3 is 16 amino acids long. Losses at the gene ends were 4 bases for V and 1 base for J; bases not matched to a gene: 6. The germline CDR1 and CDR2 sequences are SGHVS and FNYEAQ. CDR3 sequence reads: CASSSRSGSGTDTQYF. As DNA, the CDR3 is TGTGCCAGCAGCTCCCGTAGCGGGAGTGGCACAGATACGCAGTATTTT.

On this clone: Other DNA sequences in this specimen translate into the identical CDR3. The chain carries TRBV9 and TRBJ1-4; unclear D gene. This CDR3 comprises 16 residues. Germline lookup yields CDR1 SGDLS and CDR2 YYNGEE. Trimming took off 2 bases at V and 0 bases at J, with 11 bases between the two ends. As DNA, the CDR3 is TGTGCCAGCAGCGTTGGAACAGCAGCAACTAATGAAAAACTGTTTTTT. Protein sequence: CASSVGTAATNEKLFF. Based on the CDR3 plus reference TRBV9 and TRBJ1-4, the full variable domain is DSGVTQTPKHLITATGQRVTLRCSPRSGDLSVYWYQQSLDQGLQFLIQYYNGEERAKGNILERFSAQQFPDLHSELNLSSLELGDSALYFCASSVGTAATNEKLFFGSGTQLSVL.

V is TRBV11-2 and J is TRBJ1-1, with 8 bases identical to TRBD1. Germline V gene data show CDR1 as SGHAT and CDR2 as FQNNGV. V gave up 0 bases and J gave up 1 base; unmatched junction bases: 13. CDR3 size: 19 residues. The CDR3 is CASSLDVRSGGGWNTEAFF. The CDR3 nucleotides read TGTGCCAGCAGCTTAGACGTCCGTTCAGGGGGCGGTTGGAACACTGAAGCTTTCTTT.

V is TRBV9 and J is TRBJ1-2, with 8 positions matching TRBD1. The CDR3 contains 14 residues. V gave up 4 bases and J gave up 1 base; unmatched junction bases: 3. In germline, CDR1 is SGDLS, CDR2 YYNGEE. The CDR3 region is CASSIDRGNYGYTF. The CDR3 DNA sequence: TGTGCCAGCAGCATTGACAGGGGTAACTATGGCTACACCTTC.

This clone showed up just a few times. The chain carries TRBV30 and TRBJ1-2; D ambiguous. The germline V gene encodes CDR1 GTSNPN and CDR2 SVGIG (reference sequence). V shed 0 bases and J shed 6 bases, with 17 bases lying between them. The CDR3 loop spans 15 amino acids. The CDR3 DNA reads TGTGCCTGGAGTGTAATTCCCTACGACTTCCATGGCTACACCTTC. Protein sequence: CAWSVIPYDFHGYTF.

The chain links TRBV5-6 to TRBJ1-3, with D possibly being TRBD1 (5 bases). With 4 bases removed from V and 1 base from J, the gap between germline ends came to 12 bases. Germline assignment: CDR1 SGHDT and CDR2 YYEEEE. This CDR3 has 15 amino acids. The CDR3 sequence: CASSRLAGSGNTIYF. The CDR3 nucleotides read TGTGCCAGCAGCCGCTTAGCAGGGTCTGGAAACACCATATATTTT.

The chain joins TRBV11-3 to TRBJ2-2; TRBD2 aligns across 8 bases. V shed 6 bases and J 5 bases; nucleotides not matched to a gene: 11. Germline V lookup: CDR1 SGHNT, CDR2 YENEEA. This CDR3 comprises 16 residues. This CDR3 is CASRSNGLAKTGELFF. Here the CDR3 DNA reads TGTGCCAGCAGATCAAACGGACTAGCAAAGACCGGGGAGCTGTTTTTT.

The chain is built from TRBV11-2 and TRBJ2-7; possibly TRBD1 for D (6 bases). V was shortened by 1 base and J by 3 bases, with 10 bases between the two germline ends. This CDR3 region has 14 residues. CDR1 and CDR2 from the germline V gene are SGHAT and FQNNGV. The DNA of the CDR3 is TGTGCCAGCAGCTTAGGGGGGCGCGTCTACGAGCAGTACTTC. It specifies CASSLGGRVYEQYF. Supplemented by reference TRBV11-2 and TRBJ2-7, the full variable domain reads EAGVAQSPRYKIIEKRQSVAFWCNPISGHATLYWYQQILGQGPKLLIQFQNNGVVDDSQLPKDRFSAERLKGVDSTLKIQPAKLEDSAVYLCASSLGGRVYEQYFGPGTRLTVT.

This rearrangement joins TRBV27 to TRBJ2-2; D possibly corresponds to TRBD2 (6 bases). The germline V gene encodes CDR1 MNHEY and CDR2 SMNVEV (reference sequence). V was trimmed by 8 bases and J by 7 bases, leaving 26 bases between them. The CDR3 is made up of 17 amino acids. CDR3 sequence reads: CASGTTAGQRHFGELFF. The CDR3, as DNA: TGTGCCAGCGGAACGACGGCGGGGCAGCGGCACTTCGGGGAGCTGTTTTTT.

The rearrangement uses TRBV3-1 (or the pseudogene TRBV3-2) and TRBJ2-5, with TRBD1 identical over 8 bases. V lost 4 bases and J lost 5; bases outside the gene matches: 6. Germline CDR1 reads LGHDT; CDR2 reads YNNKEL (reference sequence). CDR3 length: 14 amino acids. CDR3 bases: TGTGCCAGCAGCCCGGACAGGGTTCGGGAGACCCAGTACTTC. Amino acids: CASSPDRVRETQYF.

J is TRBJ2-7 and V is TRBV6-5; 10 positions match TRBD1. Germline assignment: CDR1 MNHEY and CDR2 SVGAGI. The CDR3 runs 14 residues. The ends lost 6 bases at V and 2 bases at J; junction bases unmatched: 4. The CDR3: CASSLDRGPYEQYF. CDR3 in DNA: TGTGCCAGCAGCCTCGACAGGGGGCCCTACGAGCAGTACTTC.

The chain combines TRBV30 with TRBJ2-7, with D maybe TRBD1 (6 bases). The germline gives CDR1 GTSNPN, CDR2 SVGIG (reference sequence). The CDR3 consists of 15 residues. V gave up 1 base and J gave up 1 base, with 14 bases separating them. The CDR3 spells CAWSANRAGSYEQYF. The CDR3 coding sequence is TGTGCCTGGAGTGCTAACAGGGCTGGGTCCTACGAGCAGTACTTC. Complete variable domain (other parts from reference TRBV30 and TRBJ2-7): SQTIHQWPATLVQPVGSPLSLECTVEGTSNPNLYWYRQAAGRGLQLLFYSVGIGQISSEVPQNLSASRPQDRQFILSSKKLLLSDSGFYLCAWSANRAGSYEQYFGPGTRLTVT.

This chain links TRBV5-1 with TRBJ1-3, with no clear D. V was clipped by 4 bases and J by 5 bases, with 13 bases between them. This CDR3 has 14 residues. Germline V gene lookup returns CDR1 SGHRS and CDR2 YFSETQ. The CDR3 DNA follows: TGCGCCAGCAGCGCGGAGGAGTTGAGAAACACCATATATTTT. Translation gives CASSAEELRNTIYF.

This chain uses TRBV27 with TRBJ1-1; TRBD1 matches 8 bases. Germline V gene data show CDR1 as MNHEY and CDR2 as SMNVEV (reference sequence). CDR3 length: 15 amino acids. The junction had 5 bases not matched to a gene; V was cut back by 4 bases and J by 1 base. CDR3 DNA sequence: TGTGCCAGCAGTTCCCTGGGACAGGAGAACACTGAAGCTTTCTTT. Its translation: CASSSLGQENTEAFF.

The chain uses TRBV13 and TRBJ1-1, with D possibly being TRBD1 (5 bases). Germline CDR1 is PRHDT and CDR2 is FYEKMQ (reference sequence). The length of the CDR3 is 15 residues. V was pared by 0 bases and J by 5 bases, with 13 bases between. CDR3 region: CASSLGGGRGTEAFF. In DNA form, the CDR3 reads TGTGCCAGCAGCTTAGGCGGGGGAAGAGGAACTGAAGCTTTCTTT.

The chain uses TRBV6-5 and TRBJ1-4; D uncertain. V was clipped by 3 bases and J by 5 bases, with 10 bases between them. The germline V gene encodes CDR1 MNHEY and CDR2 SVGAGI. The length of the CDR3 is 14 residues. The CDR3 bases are TGTGCCAGCAGTTATGGACGGGGAAATGAAAAACTGTTTTTT. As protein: CASSYGRGNEKLFF.